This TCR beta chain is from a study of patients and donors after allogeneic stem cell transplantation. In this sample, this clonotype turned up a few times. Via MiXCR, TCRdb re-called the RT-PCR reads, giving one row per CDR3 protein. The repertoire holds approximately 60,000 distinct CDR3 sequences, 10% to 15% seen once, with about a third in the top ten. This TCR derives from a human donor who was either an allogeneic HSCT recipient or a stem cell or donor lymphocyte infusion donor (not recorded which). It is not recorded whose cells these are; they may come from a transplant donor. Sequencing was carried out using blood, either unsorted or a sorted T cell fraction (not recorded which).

The CDR3, as DNA: TGTGCCGCACTCGCCTCTGGGGACTATGGCTACACCTTC. This translates into CAALASGDYGYTF. The chain couples TRBV12-3 or TRBV12-4 to TRBJ1-2; unclear D gene. V dropped 11 bases and J dropped 3 bases, with 16 bases sitting between them. This CDR3 spans 13 amino acids.